Reported below is one T cell receptor beta chain. The target antigen is unknown. These data come from a study of CD8 T cells in ankylosing spondylitis. Regarding the study as a whole: Reported data indicate significant enrichment of disease-linked clones within matched ankylosing spondylitis synovial fluid. Ankylosing spondylitis blood seemed to carry a telltale TCR beta motif made of several highly homologous variants. Peripheral blood samples showed relatively rare disease-linked clones, and these clones were CD8+.

Each TCR beta library was made by quantitative 5'-RACE that incorporated molecular barcodes. Each CDR3 protein gets one entry after TCRdb re-called the 5' RACE reads with MiXCR. Found here are 200,000 to 250,000 distinct CDR3 sequences, more than 9% of them singletons; the top ten hold 21%. Germline V gene sequence: CDR1 SEHNR, CDR2 FQNEAQ (reference sequence). V lost 5 bases, J lost 11 bases, and 16 bases lay in between. There are 12 residues in the CDR3. The sequenced sample was blood, either unsorted or a sorted T cell fraction (not recorded which). V and J are TRBV7-9 and TRBJ2-7; D call uncertain. The TCR originated in a male donor with ankylosing spondylitis or in good health (not recorded which). The CDR3 DNA reads as TGTGCCAGCAGCCCTGAGTCTAGGATAGAGTACTTC. Amino acids: CASSPESRIEYF.